Sequencing of this T cell receptor beta chain was carried out in a study of response to subunit inactivated influenza vaccine. This clonotype was counted a few times. Its antigen remains unidentified. MiXCR was run by TCRdb on the RT-PCR reads, yielding one entry per CDR3 protein. Of almost 250,000 distinct CDR3 sequences listed, 10% to 15% are singletons. The germline gives CDR1 ENHRY, CDR2 SYGVKD. CDR3 length: 13 residues. J was trimmed by 2 bases and V by 6 bases; bases with no gene match: 3. General study findings and limits: Each seasonal influenza vaccination recruits few new T cells, the authors suggested.

This chain links TRBV10-3 with TRBJ2-7; 8 nucleotides line up with TRBD1. This TCR was sampled from a man aged 50-60 years who received an inactivated influenza vaccine. The sequencing here drew on non-naive T cells sorted from PBMCs, taken 14 days before vaccination. Here the CDR3 DNA reads TGTGCCATCAGGCAGGGGGCCCCCTACGAGCAGTACTTC. Protein: CAIRQGAPYEQYF.